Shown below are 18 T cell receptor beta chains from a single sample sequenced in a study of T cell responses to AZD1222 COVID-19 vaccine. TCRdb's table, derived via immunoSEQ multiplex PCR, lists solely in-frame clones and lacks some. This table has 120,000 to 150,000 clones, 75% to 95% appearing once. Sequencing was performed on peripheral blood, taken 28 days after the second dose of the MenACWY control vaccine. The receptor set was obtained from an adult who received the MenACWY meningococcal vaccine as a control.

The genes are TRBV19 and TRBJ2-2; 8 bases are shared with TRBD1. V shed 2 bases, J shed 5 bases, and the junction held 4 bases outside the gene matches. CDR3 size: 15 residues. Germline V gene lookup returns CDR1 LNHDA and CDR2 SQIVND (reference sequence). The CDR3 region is CASSILTGDTGELFF. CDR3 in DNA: TGTGCCAGTAGTATATTGACAGGGGATACCGGGGAGCTGTTTTTT.

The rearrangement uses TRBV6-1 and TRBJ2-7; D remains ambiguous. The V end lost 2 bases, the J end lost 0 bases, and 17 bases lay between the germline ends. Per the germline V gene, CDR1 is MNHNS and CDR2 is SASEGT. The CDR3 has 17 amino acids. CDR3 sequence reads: CASSEIFSSMSSYEQYF. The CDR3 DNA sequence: TGTGCCAGCAGTGAAATTTTTTCGTCAATGAGCTCCTACGAGCAGTACTTC.

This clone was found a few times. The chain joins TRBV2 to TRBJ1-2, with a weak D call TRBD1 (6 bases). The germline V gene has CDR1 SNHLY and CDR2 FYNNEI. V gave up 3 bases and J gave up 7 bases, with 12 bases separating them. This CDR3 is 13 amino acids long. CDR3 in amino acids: CASSEGGLGGYTF. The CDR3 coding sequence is TGTGCCAGCAGTGAGGGGGGGCTGGGTGGCTACACCTTC.

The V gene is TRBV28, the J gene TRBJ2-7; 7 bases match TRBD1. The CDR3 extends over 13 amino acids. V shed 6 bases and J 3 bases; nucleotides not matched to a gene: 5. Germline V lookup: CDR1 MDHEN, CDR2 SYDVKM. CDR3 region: CASSRGQNYEQYF. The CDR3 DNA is TGTGCCAGCAGCCGGGGACAGAACTACGAGCAGTACTTC. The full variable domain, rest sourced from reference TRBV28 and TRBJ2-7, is DVKVTQSSRYLVKRTGEKVFLECVQDMDHENMFWYRQDPGLGLRLIYFSYDVKMKEKGDIPEGYSVSREKKERFSLILESASTNQTSMYLCASSRGQNYEQYFGPGTRLTVT.

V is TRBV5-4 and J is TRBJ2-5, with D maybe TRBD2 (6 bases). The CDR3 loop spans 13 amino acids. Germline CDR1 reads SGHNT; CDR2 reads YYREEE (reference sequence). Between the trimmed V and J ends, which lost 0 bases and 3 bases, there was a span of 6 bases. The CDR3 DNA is TGTGCCAGCAGCTTGGGGGGGGAAGAGACCCAGTACTTC. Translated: CASSLGGEETQYF.

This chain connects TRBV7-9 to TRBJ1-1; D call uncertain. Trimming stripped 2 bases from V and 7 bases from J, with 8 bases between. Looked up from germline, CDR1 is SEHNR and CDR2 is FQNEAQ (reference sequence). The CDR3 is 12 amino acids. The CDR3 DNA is TGTGCCAGCAGCTTAATGGGGAATGAAGCTTTCTTT. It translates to CASSLMGNEAFF.

This chain's CDR3 is CASWVPAGGYNEQFF. DNA for the CDR3: TGTGCCAGCTGGGTGCCAGCGGGGGGGTACAATGAGCAGTTCTTC. This chain connects TRBV27 to TRBJ2-1, with 10 bases that match TRBD2. This CDR3 has 15 residues. Germline CDR1 reads MNHEY; CDR2 reads SMNVEV (reference sequence). V gave up 8 bases and J gave up 4 bases; unmatched junction bases: 8.

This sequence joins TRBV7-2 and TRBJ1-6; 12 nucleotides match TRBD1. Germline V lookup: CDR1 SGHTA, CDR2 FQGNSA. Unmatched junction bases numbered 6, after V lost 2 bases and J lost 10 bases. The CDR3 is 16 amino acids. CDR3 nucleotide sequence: TGTGCCAGCAGCTTAAAGGGGACAGGGGGCCAATCACCCCTCCACTTT. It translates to CASSLKGTGGQSPLHF.

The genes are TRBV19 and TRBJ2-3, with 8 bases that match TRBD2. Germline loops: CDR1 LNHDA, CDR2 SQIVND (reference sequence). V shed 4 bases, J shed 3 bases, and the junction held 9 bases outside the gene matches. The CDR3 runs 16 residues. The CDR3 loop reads CASSTGRAGETDTQYF. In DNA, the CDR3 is TGTGCCAGTAGTACAGGCCGAGCGGGGGAAACAGATACGCAGTATTTT.

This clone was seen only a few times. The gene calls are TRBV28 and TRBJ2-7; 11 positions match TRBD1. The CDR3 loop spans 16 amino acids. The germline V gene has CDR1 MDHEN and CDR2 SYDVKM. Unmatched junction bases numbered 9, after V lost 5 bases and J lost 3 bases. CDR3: CASSPPGTGGFYEQYF. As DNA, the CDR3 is TGTGCCAGCAGTCCCCCGGGGACAGGGGGATTCTACGAGCAGTACTTC.

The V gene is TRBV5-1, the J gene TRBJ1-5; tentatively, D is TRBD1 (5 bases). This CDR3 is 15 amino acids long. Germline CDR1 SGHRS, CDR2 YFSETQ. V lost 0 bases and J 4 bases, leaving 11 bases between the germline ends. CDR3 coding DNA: TGCGCCAGCAGCTTGGGGAGCCAGGGAAATCAGCCCCAGCATTTT. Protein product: CASSLGSQGNQPQHF.

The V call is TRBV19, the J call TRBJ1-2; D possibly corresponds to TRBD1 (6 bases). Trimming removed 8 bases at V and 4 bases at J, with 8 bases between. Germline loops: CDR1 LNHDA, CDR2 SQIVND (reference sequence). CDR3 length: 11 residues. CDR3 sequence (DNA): TGTGCCAGTGAAGGGGGCTATGGCTACACCTTC. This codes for CASEGGYGYTF. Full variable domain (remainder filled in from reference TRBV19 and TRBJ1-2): DGGITQSPKYLFRKEGQNVTLSCEQNLNHDAMYWYRQDPGQGLRLIYYSQIVNDFQKGDIAEGYSVSREKKESFPLTVTSAQKNPTAFYLCASEGGYGYTFGSGTRLTVV.

In nucleotides, the CDR3 is TGCAGTGCTAGTTTCGCTAGCGGATACGAGCAGTACTTC. Translated, it gives CSASFASGYEQYF. The J gene is TRBJ2-7, the V gene TRBV20-1; 7 nucleotides match TRBD2. V shed 3 bases and J 4 bases; nucleotides not matched to a gene: 6. Germline V CDR1 and CDR2: DFQATT, SNEGSKA (reference sequence). The CDR3 length is 13 residues.

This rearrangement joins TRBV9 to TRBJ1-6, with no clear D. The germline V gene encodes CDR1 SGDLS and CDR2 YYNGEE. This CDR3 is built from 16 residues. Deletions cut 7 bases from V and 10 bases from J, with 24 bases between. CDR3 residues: CASGPADTLGGSPLHF. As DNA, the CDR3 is TGTGCCAGCGGCCCCGCCGACACCCTAGGAGGCTCACCCCTCCACTTT.

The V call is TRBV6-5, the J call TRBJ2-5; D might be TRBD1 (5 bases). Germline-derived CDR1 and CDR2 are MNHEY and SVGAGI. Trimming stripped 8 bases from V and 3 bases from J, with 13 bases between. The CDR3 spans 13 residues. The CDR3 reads CASVVTVKETQYF. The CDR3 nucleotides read TGTGCCAGCGTGGTGACAGTTAAAGAGACCCAGTACTTC.

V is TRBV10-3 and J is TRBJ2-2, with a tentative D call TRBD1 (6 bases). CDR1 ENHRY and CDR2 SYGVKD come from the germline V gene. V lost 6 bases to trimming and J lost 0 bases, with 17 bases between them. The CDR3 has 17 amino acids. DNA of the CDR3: TGTGCCATCAGAAACCGGGACATCGGGGCGAACACCGGGGAGCTGTTTTTT. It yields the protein CAIRNRDIGANTGELFF.

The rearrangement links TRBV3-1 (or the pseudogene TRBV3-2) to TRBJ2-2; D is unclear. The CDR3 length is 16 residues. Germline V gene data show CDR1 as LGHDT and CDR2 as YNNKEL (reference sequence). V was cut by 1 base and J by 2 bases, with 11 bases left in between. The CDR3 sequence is CASSQGSGLNTGELFF. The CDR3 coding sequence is TGTGCCAGCAGCCAAGGATCAGGCCTAAACACCGGGGAGCTGTTTTTT.

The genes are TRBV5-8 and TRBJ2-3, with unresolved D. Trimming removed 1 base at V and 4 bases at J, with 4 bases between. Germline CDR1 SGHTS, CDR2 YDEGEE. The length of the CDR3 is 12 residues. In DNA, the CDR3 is TGTGCCAGCAGCTTGAGGGCAGATACGCAGTATTTT. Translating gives CASSLRADTQYF.